Listed below are T cell receptor beta chains from one sample, sequenced in a study of T cell responses to AZD1222 COVID-19 vaccine. Here immunoSEQ multiplex PCR was the method, and the copy in TCRdb shows in-frame clones only, minus some. The table lists around 160,000 clones, about 93% of them singletons. This sample comprised peripheral blood, obtained on day 0 of AZD1222 vaccination. The receptors were sampled from an adult in good health. CDR3s include the opening cysteine and the closing phenylalanine or tryptophan. D genes are given only for firm matches. Clone size appears in some rows only: once, few, many, or a class for an expanded clone.

CDR3 protein	CDR3 DNA	D gene	J gene	clone size	V gene
CSASQGDQPQHF	TGCAGTGCTAGTCAGGGGGATCAGCCCCAGCATTTT	TRBD1	TRBJ1-5	.	TRBV20-1
CASSPPWGMNTEAFF	TGTGCCAGCAGCCCCCCGTGGGGTATGAACACTGAAGCTTTCTTT	.	TRBJ1-1	.	TRBV5-4
CASSLQRGFQETQYF	TGTGCCAGCAGCCTTCAAAGAGGGTTCCAAGAGACCCAGTACTTC	.	TRBJ2-5	once	TRBV9
CAISTGQPNQPQHF	TGTGCCATCAGTACTGGACAGCCGAATCAGCCCCAGCATTTT	.	TRBJ1-5	.	TRBV10-3
CASSLRGGSNEQYF	TGTGCCAGCAGTTTAAGGGGCGGCAGCAACGAGCAATACTTC	.	TRBJ2-7	.	TRBV28
CASSPSGTAYEQYF	TGTGCCAGCAGCCCTTCGGGGACAGCGTACGAGCAGTACTTC	TRBD1	TRBJ2-7	.	TRBV7-2
CASSSQTSGGRDTQYF	TGTGCCAGCAGCTCTCAGACTAGCGGGGGGAGAGATACGCAGTATTTT	TRBD2	TRBJ2-3	.	TRBV7-2
CASSLGATLNTEAFF	TGCGCCAGCAGCTTGGGGGCCACACTGAACACTGAAGCTTTCTTT	.	TRBJ1-1	.	TRBV5-1
CASSQFHRDQEKLFF	TGCGCCAGCAGCCAATTTCACCGGGACCAAGAAAAACTGTTTTTT	.	TRBJ1-4	.	TRBV4-3
CASSSGLTPSYEQYF	TGTGCCAGCAGCTCGGGACTAACTCCTTCCTACGAGCAGTACTTC	TRBD2	TRBJ2-7	.	TRBV5-4
CASSVTPVMNTEAFF	TGTGCCAGCAGCGTGACACCTGTCATGAACACTGAAGCTTTCTTT	.	TRBJ1-1	.	TRBV7-2
CASTGAPAFYSNQPQHF	TGTGCCAGCACGGGGGCTCCCGCATTTTATAGCAATCAGCCCCAGCATTTT	.	TRBJ1-5	.	TRBV19
CASSLEAGINYGYTF	TGTGCCAGCAGCTTAGAGGCAGGGATTAACTATGGCTACACCTTC	.	TRBJ1-2	.	TRBV7-8
CASSIGLAGHYEQYF	TGCGCCAGCAGCATAGGACTAGCGGGACACTACGAGCAGTACTTC	TRBD2	TRBJ2-7	once	TRBV5-1
CASSPLRDSETQYF	TGTGCCAGCAGCCCCCTCCGGGATAGTGAGACCCAGTACTTC	.	TRBJ2-5	once	TRBV7-8
CASSHRLAGGTGELFF	TGTGCCAGCAGCCACCGATTAGCGGGAGGCACCGGGGAGCTGTTTTTT	TRBD2	TRBJ2-2	once	TRBV4-2
CASSPLAGGSDTQYF	TGCGCCAGCAGCCCCTTAGCGGGGGGGTCAGATACGCAGTATTTT	TRBD2	TRBJ2-3	.	TRBV4-3
CASSPELAGITGELFF	TGTGCCAGCAGTCCAGAACTAGCGGGGATCACCGGGGAGCTGTTTTTT	TRBD2	TRBJ2-2	few	TRBV2
CASKQGDSSGANVLTF	TGTGCCAGTAAACAGGGTGATTCTTCTGGGGCCAACGTCCTGACTTTC	.	TRBJ2-6	few	TRBV19
CASSPGTPNQPQHF	TGTGCCAGCAGCCCGGGGACACCAAATCAGCCCCAGCATTTT	.	TRBJ1-5	.	TRBV7-9
CASSDRTTGGYEQYF	TGTGCCAGCAGCGACCGGACTACAGGTGGCTACGAGCAGTACTTC	.	TRBJ2-7	.	TRBV5-4
CASSQVSQPQSPYYEQYF	TGTGCCAGCAGCCAAGTGAGTCAGCCCCAGAGCCCATACTACGAGCAGTACTTC	.	TRBJ2-7	.	TRBV14
CASSLSGTGVSGANVLTF	TGTGCCAGCAGCTTATCCGGGACAGGGGTCTCTGGGGCCAACGTCCTGACTTTC	TRBD1	TRBJ2-6	.	TRBV7-2
CASSPVWGNTEAFF	TGTGCCAGCTCACCAGTGTGGGGAAACACTGAAGCTTTCTTT	.	TRBJ1-1	once	TRBV18
CASSLVGEGNDEQFF	TGTGCCAGCAGCTTAGTGGGGGAGGGGAACGATGAGCAGTTCTTC	TRBD2	TRBJ2-1	.	TRBV7-6